This T cell receptor (beta chain) was sequenced in a study of T cell responses to AZD1222 COVID-19 vaccine. Study-level points and caveats: Per reports, nearly half of all spike-specific TCRs target regions that are unmutated in variants. Donors skewed white British and female; clonal diversity was possibly underestimated. An increase in Spike-specific TCR breadth and depth was observed after two AZD1222 doses.

Note on this clone: Its antigen remains unidentified.

This CDR3 comprises 14 residues. Germline assignment: CDR1 MDHEN and CDR2 SYDVKM. Trimming took off 2 bases at V and 4 bases at J, with 8 bases between the two ends. Measured with immunoSEQ multiplex PCR; TCRdb has only the in-frame clones, and not every one. This table has just over 150,000 clones, about 88% appearing once. This receptor was taken from an adult who had recovered from COVID-19. The input for sequencing was peripheral blood, taken after recovery from COVID-19. The rearrangement links TRBV28 to TRBJ1-4; no clear D gene. The CDR3 loop is CASSLVGNNEKLFF. CDR3 coding DNA: TGTGCCAGCAGTTTAGTGGGGAATAATGAAAAACTGTTTTTT.